This T cell receptor (beta chain) was retrieved from a study of cytomegalovirus exposure and HLA in healthy donors. The CDR3 is made up of 16 amino acids. Unmatched junction bases numbered 8, after V lost 2 bases and J lost 5 bases. The germline V gene has CDR1 SEHNR and CDR2 FQNEAQ (reference sequence). The assay was immunoSEQ multiplex PCR, and TCRdb's table has in-frame clones only and misses some. The table lists roughly 150,000 clones, roughly 95% of them singletons. The source of this sequence is a woman between 18 and 29 years old in good health and CMV-seronegative. The chain combines TRBV7-9 with TRBJ1-4; 7 bases map to TRBD1. What was sequenced was PBMCs. The CDR3 protein is CASSLIQGQQNEKLFF. The CDR3 nucleotides are TGTGCCAGCAGCTTAATTCAGGGACAGCAAAATGAAAAACTGTTTTTT.